This record covers a single T cell receptor beta chain. Antigen unknown. The data stem from a study of coeliac disease. TCRdb keeps only in-frame clones here, not all; method: immunoSEQ multiplex PCR. The data hold approximately 6,700 clones, with 65% to 80% observed a single time. The study, taken as a whole, reports: In active celiac disease, intraepithelial and lamina propria TRB and TRG repertoires were less clonal than controls.

The clonotype was recovered from a woman in her late teens or twenties with active celiac disease. Sequencing used lamina propria lymphocytes from the gut.

CDR3 loop: CASSRQGGAYGYTF. CDR3 nucleotide sequence: TGTGCCAGCAGTCGACAGGGGGGGGCATATGGCTACACCTTC. The chain combines TRBV6-6 with TRBJ1-2, with 9 bases that match TRBD1. The junction had 6 bases not matched to a gene; V was cut back by 5 bases and J by 5 bases. The V gene's germline CDR1 is MNHNY and CDR2 SVGAGI (reference sequence). This CDR3 is built from 14 residues.